The sequence of this T cell receptor (beta chain) was determined in a study of CD8 T cells in Susac syndrome (dated by TCRdb to about 2019). About the investigation overall: Of the Susac syndrome patients who were sequenced, 5 or 6 had clinically active disease and roughly 8 were in clinical remission. At blood withdrawal, Susac syndrome patients were therapy-naive, treated with corticosteroids (with IVIg additionally given to some), or treated with IVIg alone. Repertoire sequencing was used to test whether CD8+ T cell activation and differentiation in Susac syndrome was antigen driven.

Cut back by 8 bases and 3 bases, the V and J ends lie 10 bases apart. The CDR1 and CDR2 encoded by the germline V gene (reference sequence) are MNHEY and SMNVEV. Taken from cysteine to phenylalanine, the CDR3 has 12 residues. Left in the record is the CDR3 DNA by itself, 36 bases read in frame from the first base. High-throughput TCR beta sequencing profiled peripheral blood CD8+ and CD4+ T cells from healthy donors, Susac syndrome patients and multiple sclerosis patients. The Susac syndrome patients fulfilled recently defined diagnostic criteria for either definite or probable disease. Bulk CD8+ and CD4+ T cells were purified magnetically by negative isolation, whereas CD8+ TEMRA cells were enriched by FACS. Blood was drawn into EDTA tubes, processed within 24 hours, and PBMCs were isolated by density gradient centrifugation. PBMCs intended for TCR sequencing were cryopreserved in liquid nitrogen and were subsequently thawed in a 37 degrees C water bath. Purity of sorted or isolated CD4+, CD8+ and CD8+ TEMRA cells was at least 90%.

RNA was extracted using the RNeasy kit, and about 0.5 to 1 microgram was reverse transcribed with random hexamers. The immunoSEQ multiplex PCR assay, which covers 54 Vbeta and 13 Jbeta segments, was used to amplify TCR beta CDR3 regions. PCR amplification bias was corrected by using a synthetic template baseline for primer optimization and computational correction. Regarding the original processing steps: Only productive sequences were kept, with reads annotated to V, D and J genes according to IMGT and analyzed in immunoSEQ Analyzer. Clonality was computed as one minus Shannon entropy normalized by log2 of the number of productive unique sequences. For each patient and control, public and private clones were evaluated within the 100 most prevalent clones. Clones were defined as Susac-specific if absent from the healthy and MS cohorts, from approximately 1,100 published viral clones and from other ImmuneACCESS disease sequences. Starting from the raw public reads, TCRdb applied fastp trimming at Q25, assembled clones with MiXCR and retained in-frame beta chains. Identical CDR3 proteins give one entry, which carries the most common genes and DNA. The V and J calls and clone size come from TCRdb's table, not from the authors' own analysis. The sample table holds around 170,000 distinct CDR3 sequences, of which approximately 96% were seen once. Jointly, the top ten make up 0.098% of the sample.

Here is what the overall study found, with its caveats: No clonal expansion was detected in the CD4+ T cell repertoire of Susac syndrome patients. The number of individuals in the TCR sequencing and HLA analysis was acknowledged as relatively small.

For this clonotype: Its antigen target is currently unknown. Per-nucleotide qualities are absent, and no much larger clonotype sits a single base away.

Sequencing input: CD4+ T cells from PBMCs. The clonotype was recovered from a human donor with Susac syndrome. The sequence links TRBV27 to TRBJ1-1; a tentative D call is TRBD1 (6 bases match). The CDR3 has the sequence CASGGGYTEAFF. The base sequence is TGTGCCAGCGGAGGGGGGTACACTGAAGCTTTCTTT.